The T cell receptor (beta chain) under discussion was sequenced for a study of human T cells and chemical hapten exposure. Background on the study: How much TCR each sample yielded varied, mostly because pooled library volumes differed slightly. Findings and limits, study-wide: Expanded TCRs showed more large CDR3 clusters than pre-sensitization or healthy control sets. TCRs above 1 in 1000 frequency stayed constant with DPC sensitization.

Trimming cost V 2 bases and J 11 bases; bases outside gene matches: 8. The length of the CDR3 is 13 residues. Per germline, CDR1 KGHSH and CDR2 LQKENI. Concerning this clonotype itself: Its cognate antigen is unknown. Because it lacks the conserved phenylalanine or tryptophan at the end, this CDR3 is likely a read error.

Each CDR3 protein is one row after TCRdb ran MiXCR on the RACE reads. This sample has a few hundred thousand distinct CDR3 sequences, with about 6% found just once. This sample's time point: patch test 2, 6 weeks after DPC sensitization. Treatment noted: therapeutic diphenylcyclopropenone sensitization with weekly scalp DPC. The specimen comprised whole blood, sampled in connection with sensitization to the hapten diphenylcyclopropenone (DPC). This clonotype was sampled from a woman aged 18-30 years with alopecia areata. Some clones in this sample may be carry-over from other donors' samples. The J gene is TRBJ1-1, the V gene TRBV18; 7 bases align to TRBD1. In nucleotides, the CDR3 is TGTGCCAGCTCACCAGATCAAAGGGGGCATGCTTTCTCT. Translated, it gives CASSPDQRGHAFS.